This T cell receptor (beta chain) originates from a study of blood T cell repertoires in COVID-19. Study in general: Samples came from the United States, Italy and Spain, spanning acute and convalescent COVID-19. T cells, B-cell-depleted T cells, or PBMCs provided the cDNA or gDNA that served as material.

The CDR3 has 12 residues. V was shortened by 1 base and J by 4 bases, with 4 bases between the two germline ends. Germline CDR1 and CDR2: SEHNR and FQNEAQ (reference sequence). Details on this clone: This same CDR3 is encoded by further DNA sequences in the sample.

TCRdb's copy holds only in-frame clones and misses some; the assay was immunoSEQ multiplex PCR. Among about 270,000 clones listed, approximately 80% were seen once. The source of this sequence is a human donor in a cohort sampled during active COVID-19. The chain uses TRBV7-9 and TRBJ1-2, with D unclear. The specimen sequenced was peripheral blood. The CDR3 bases are TGTGCCAGCAGCTTAGGAGGCTATGGCTACACCTTC. Translated, it gives CASSLGGYGYTF. Combining the CDR3 with reference TRBV7-9 and TRBJ1-2 gives the whole variable domain DTGVSQNPRHKITKRGQNVTFRCDPISEHNRLYWYRQTLGQGPEFLTYFQNEAQLEKSRLLSDRFSAERPKGSFSTLEIQRTEQGDSAMYLCASSLGGYGYTFGSGTRLTVV.